The 17 T cell receptor beta chains given below trace back to one sample, sequenced in a study of vaccination and CD4 T cells after COVID-19. As to treatment: roughly 10-day PBMC culture with coronavirus spike peptide pools or control peptides (ViraFEST assay). From the unexposed donor, CD4+ T cells were collected ahead of the COVID-19 pandemic (2011-2018). Sequencing of cultured CD4+ T cell DNA used the Oncomine TCR Beta short-read assay. MiXCR, applied by TCRdb to the PCR reads, yields one record per CDR3 protein. The sample holds several thousand distinct CDR3 sequences, roughly 40% seen once. No antigen has been identified for these receptors. Sequencing was carried out using CD4+ T cells from blood, cultured in vitro. These receptor sequences come from a human donor in good health.

The chain is built from TRBV18 and TRBJ1-5, with no clear D. The CDR3 has 14 amino acids. Germline loops: CDR1 KGHSH, CDR2 LQKENI. The V end lost 3 bases, the J end lost 4 bases, and 10 bases lay between the germline ends. For the CDR3, the DNA is TGTGCCAGCTCACCCGAGCCTATTAATCAGCCCCAGCATTTT. It encodes CASSPEPINQPQHF.

The sample holds one count of this clonotype. The CDR3 is CASSPTGGAADTQYF. The CDR3 bases are TGTGCCAGCAGTCCGACAGGGGGCGCGGCAGATACGCAGTATTTT. The chain employs TRBV6-4 and TRBJ2-3; 10 bases map to TRBD1. Germline V gene sequence: CDR1 MRHNA, CDR2 SNTAGT. V trimming: 5 bases; J trimming: 4 bases; junction bases outside the gene matches: 6. The CDR3 has 15 residues.

On this clonotype itself: Compared with germline, one end of the junction differs, possibly owing to a read error. CDR3 in amino acids: CASSYAGQGMRYEQYF. The CDR3 DNA follows: TGTGCCAGCAGTTACGCCGGCCAAGGCATGAGGTACGAGCAGTACTTC. This sequence joins TRBV10-3 and TRBJ2-7; D not resolved. Germline CDR1 is ENHRY and CDR2 is SYGVKD. The CDR3 is 16 residues long.

This clonotype has just a few counts. J is TRBJ1-5 and V is TRBV5-8, with no clear D. Germline CDR1 is SGHTS and CDR2 is YDEGEE. The CDR3 runs to 13 residues. V lost 2 bases and J lost 7, with 10 bases in between. The CDR3, as DNA: TGTGCCAGCAGCTTTGGTATCTCACAGCCCCAGCATTTT. Protein product: CASSFGISQPQHF.

The DNA of the CDR3 is TGTGCCAGCTCACCCGGCAGCCAAGAGACCCAGTACTTC. Protein product: CASSPGSQETQYF. This chain uses TRBV18 with TRBJ2-5, with D uncertain. The CDR3 contains 13 residues. The V end was cut by 3 bases, the J end by 1 base, with 6 bases between. Per the germline V gene, CDR1 is KGHSH and CDR2 is LQKENI.

This clonotype has more than one count but fewer than ten. The chain joins TRBV4-1 to TRBJ2-2; 7 bases are shared with TRBD1. The germline CDR1 and CDR2 sequences are MGHRA and YSYEKL. V lost 0 bases, J lost 5 bases, and 3 bases stayed unmatched. This CDR3 has 15 residues. The chain's CDR3 is CASSQESDRTGELFF. The DNA of the CDR3 is TGCGCCAGCAGCCAAGAATCGGACAGGACCGGGGAGCTGTTTTTT.

Concerning this clonotype: An end of the junction does not agree with germline; a read error may underlie this. V is TRBV27 and J is TRBJ2-7; D could derive from TRBD1 or TRBD2 (6 bases each). Germline lookup yields CDR1 MNHEY and CDR2 SMNVEV (reference sequence). The CDR3 covers 15 residues. The CDR3 sequence: CASSPAPGATYKQYF. The DNA for the CDR3 is TGTGCCAGCAGCCCGGCGCCGGGGGCCACCTACAAGCAGTACTTC.

V is TRBV2 and J is TRBJ1-4; TRBD1 agrees at 7 bases. The CDR3 length is 13 residues. Germline CDR1 and CDR2: SNHLY and FYNNEI. J gave up 8 bases and V 3 bases, and 3 bases lay outside the gene matches. In DNA form, the CDR3 reads TGTGCCAGCAGTGAGACAGGGAGGGAAAAACTGTTTTTT. Its protein is CASSETGREKLFF.

This clonotype was seen a few times. The chain uses TRBV27 and TRBJ2-5; D may be TRBD1 (6 bases). Trimming took off 6 bases at V and 5 bases at J, with 13 bases between the two ends. The CDR3 loop spans 13 amino acids. Germline lookup yields CDR1 MNHEY and CDR2 SMNVEV (reference sequence). Written as DNA, the CDR3 is TGTGCCAGCAGCCCACAGGGTCCCGAGACCCAGTACTTC. This gives the protein CASSPQGPETQYF.

The chain has TRBV20-1 and TRBJ2-2; no reliable D call. The germline V gene encodes CDR1 DFQATT and CDR2 SNEGSKA (reference sequence). The CDR3 contains 13 residues. Trimming pared 0 bases from V and 4 bases from J, leaving 6 bases between. The CDR3 coding sequence is TGCAGTGCTAGAGATCCTGTCACCGGGGAGCTGTTTTTT. Its translation is CSARDPVTGELFF.

The V call is TRBV5-8, the J call TRBJ2-2; no clear D gene. The ends were cut back, 2 bases at V and 7 bases at J, with 18 bases in the middle. This CDR3 contains 16 residues. CDR1 SGHTS and CDR2 YDEGEE come from the germline V gene. In nucleotides, the CDR3 is TGTGCCAGCAGCTTAGTGAGACCTGACCGAGGCGGGGAGCTGTTTTTT. It specifies CASSLVRPDRGGELFF.

This clonotype was seen a single time. The genes are TRBV30 and TRBJ2-3, with D uncertain. Germline assignment: CDR1 GTSNPN and CDR2 SVGIG (reference sequence). Trimming cost V 5 bases and J 4 bases, with 7 bases left between them. This CDR3 contains 11 residues. The CDR3 loop reads CAWAQSDTQYF. CDR3 DNA: TGTGCCTGGGCACAATCAGATACGCAGTATTTT.

This chain connects TRBV10-3 to TRBJ1-5; D is unresolved. There are 12 residues in the CDR3. V lost 7 bases, J lost 6 bases, and 10 bases lay in between. Germline values: CDR1 ENHRY, CDR2 SYGVKD. As DNA, the CDR3 is TGTGCCATCATGGAACCGGGTCAGCCCCAGCATTTT. Amino acids: CAIMEPGQPQHF.

This chain joins TRBV29-1 and TRBJ2-3, with TRBD1 as a possible D gene (5 bases). Between the trimmed V and J ends, which lost 5 bases and 7 bases, there was a span of 13 bases. The CDR3 loop spans 12 amino acids. Per germline, CDR1 SQVTM and CDR2 ANQGSEA. The CDR3 spells CSVNQGPNTQYF. CDR3 nucleotide sequence: TGCAGCGTTAATCAGGGTCCAAATACGCAGTATTTT.

This clonotype was detected only a few times. This chain connects TRBV12-5 to TRBJ1-1; the D is unclear. V was shortened by 9 bases and J by 1 base, with 12 bases between the two germline ends. Germline V lookup: CDR1 LGHNT, CDR2 FRNRAP. The CDR3 totals 13 residues. CDR3 sequence (DNA): TGTGCTAGCCAACGCGGGCCGAACACTGAAGCTTTCTTT. Translation: CASQRGPNTEAFF.

This clonotype has just a few counts. J is TRBJ1-2 and V is TRBV20-1, with 11 bases matching TRBD1. Germline V lookup: CDR1 DFQATT, CDR2 SNEGSKA (reference sequence). J was trimmed by 8 bases and V by 4 bases; bases with no gene match: 15. This CDR3 comprises 16 residues. For the CDR3, the DNA is TGCAGTGCTACTACAGGGACAGGGGGGACCTTCGGCGGCTACACCTTC. Translation gives CSATTGTGGTFGGYTF.

V gene TRBV20-1 combines with J gene TRBJ2-5; D perhaps matches TRBD2 (5 bases). There are 9 residues in the CDR3. Trimming cost V 6 bases and J 6 bases, with 5 bases left between them. From germline, CDR1 is DFQATT and CDR2 SNEGSKA (reference sequence). This CDR3 reads CSAGKTQYF. The CDR3 DNA is TGCAGTGCCGGGAAGACCCAGTACTTC.